The rows below give T cell receptor beta chains drawn from one sample of a study of shared clonotypes between healthy human individuals. Profiled with immunoSEQ multiplex PCR; TCRdb holds only in-frame clones, not every one. The repertoire holds about 680,000 clones, with about 91% as singletons. The sequenced sample was naive CD8+ T cells sorted from blood. The receptors were sampled from a man younger than 45 in good health. Both conserved end residues are part of each CDR3. The order of the fields is V gene, J gene, D gene, clone size, CDR3 DNA, CDR3 protein. A D gene is named only where the DNA matches it firmly. The size field is filled for only some rows; it gives once, few, many or a size class.

V gene: TRBV7-9; J gene: TRBJ2-7; D gene: TRBD2; clone size: -; CDR3 DNA: TGTGCCAGCAGCGCACCTCTAGCGGGAGTATACGAGCAGTACTTC; CDR3 protein: CASSAPLAGVYEQYF
V gene: TRBV6-1; J gene: TRBJ2-7; D gene: TRBD1; clone size: -; CDR3 DNA: TGTGCCAGCAGTGAAAGAGGGGGCAGTCCCAGGGAGCAGTACTTC; CDR3 protein: CASSERGGSPREQYF
V gene: TRBV7-9; J gene: TRBJ2-1; D gene: TRBD2; clone size: once; CDR3 DNA: TGTGCCAGCAGCATAGCGGGAAATGAGCAGTTCTTC; CDR3 protein: CASSIAGNEQFF
V gene: TRBV2; J gene: TRBJ2-3; D gene: TRBD2; clone size: -; CDR3 DNA: TGTGCCAGCAGTGAAGTTAGCGGGAGTACGGATACGCAGTATTTT; CDR3 protein: CASSEVSGSTDTQYF
V gene: TRBV5-5; J gene: TRBJ1-1; D gene: TRBD1; clone size: -; CDR3 DNA: TGTGCCAGCAGCTTGGCCTTTACGGGACAGGGGAACACTGAAGCTTTCTTT; CDR3 protein: CASSLAFTGQGNTEAFF
V gene: TRBV29-1; J gene: TRBJ2-3; D gene: TRBD1; clone size: -; CDR3 DNA: TGCAGCGTTGAATACCCGACAGGGGTCCATAGCACAGATACGCAGTATTTT; CDR3 protein: CSVEYPTGVHSTDTQYF
V gene: TRBV28; J gene: TRBJ1-1; D gene: -; clone size: -; CDR3 DNA: TGTGCCAGCATGGGGTGGGGGGCCATGAACACTGAAGCTTTCTTT; CDR3 protein: CASMGWGAMNTEAFF
V gene: TRBV2; J gene: TRBJ2-3; D gene: TRBD1; clone size: -; CDR3 DNA: TGTGCATTGACGATAAGGGACAGGGGTCGAAATACGCAGTATTTT; CDR3 protein: CALTIRDRGRNTQYF
V gene: TRBV9; J gene: TRBJ1-2; D gene: TRBD1; clone size: -; CDR3 DNA: TGTGCCAGCAGCTTGCTACCGGGACAGGAAAACTATGGCTACACCTTC; CDR3 protein: CASSLLPGQENYGYTF
V gene: TRBV27; J gene: TRBJ2-4; D gene: -; clone size: -; CDR3 DNA: TGTGCCAGCAGCCTTGGGTTTGCCAAAAACATTCAGTACTTC; CDR3 protein: CASSLGFAKNIQYF
V gene: TRBV4-1; J gene: TRBJ2-7; D gene: TRBD1; clone size: -; CDR3 DNA: TGCGCCAGCAGCCATCCCGGGACAGGGCGGGCCGAGCAGTACTTC; CDR3 protein: CASSHPGTGRAEQYF
V gene: TRBV9; J gene: TRBJ2-1; D gene: TRBD2; clone size: -; CDR3 DNA: TGTGCCAGCAGCGTATATGGGACTAGCACCGCCGATGAGCAGTTCTTC; CDR3 protein: CASSVYGTSTADEQFF
V gene: TRBV7-8; J gene: TRBJ2-1; D gene: TRBD2; clone size: -; CDR3 DNA: TGTGCCAGCAGACAAAGGACTAGCGGGAGAAGAGGTGAGCAGTTCTTC; CDR3 protein: CASRQRTSGRRGEQFF
V gene: TRBV6-1; J gene: TRBJ1-1; D gene: -; clone size: -; CDR3 DNA: TGTGCCAGCAGTGAAACGAGACGGAAGAACACTGAAGCTTTCTTT; CDR3 protein: CASSETRRKNTEAFF
V gene: TRBV27; J gene: TRBJ2-2; D gene: -; clone size: -; CDR3 DNA: TGTGCCAGCAGTTTCGTTGGATGGGCCAAGGAGCTGTTTTTT; CDR3 protein: CASSFVGWAKELFF
V gene: TRBV5-1; J gene: TRBJ2-1; D gene: TRBD2; clone size: -; CDR3 DNA: TGCGCCAGCAGCACGGGACTAGCGGGAGTGCACAATGAGCAGTTCTTC; CDR3 protein: CASSTGLAGVHNEQFF
V gene: TRBV27; J gene: TRBJ2-7; D gene: -; clone size: -; CDR3 DNA: TGTGCCAGCAGTCAACAACAGGGTTACTACGAGCAGTACTTC; CDR3 protein: CASSQQQGYYEQYF
V gene: TRBV29-1; J gene: TRBJ2-5; D gene: -; clone size: -; CDR3 DNA: TGCAGCGGAAATTGGGGAGAGACCCAGTACTTC; CDR3 protein: CSGNWGETQYF
V gene: TRBV25-1; J gene: TRBJ2-1; D gene: -; clone size: -; CDR3 DNA: TGTGCCAGCAGTGCACGCGGGCCATCCTACAATGAGCAGTTCTTC; CDR3 protein: CASSARGPSYNEQFF
V gene: TRBV5-1; J gene: TRBJ2-3; D gene: TRBD1; clone size: -; CDR3 DNA: TGCGCCAGCAGCTTTATTGGGACAGGGCACACAGATACGCAGTATTTT; CDR3 protein: CASSFIGTGHTDTQYF
V gene: TRBV7-9; J gene: TRBJ2-1; D gene: TRBD2; clone size: -; CDR3 DNA: TGTGCCAGCAGCTTAGGGGGGACTAGCGGCCTGAGCTCCTACAATGAGCAGTTCTTC; CDR3 protein: CASSLGGTSGLSSYNEQFF
V gene: TRBV11-2; J gene: TRBJ2-7; D gene: TRBD2; clone size: -; CDR3 DNA: TGTGCCAGCAGCCAGGGACTAGCGGGAGGGTGGGGCGAGCAGTACTTC; CDR3 protein: CASSQGLAGGWGEQYF
V gene: TRBV6-1; J gene: TRBJ1-4; D gene: -; clone size: -; CDR3 DNA: TGTGCCAGCAGTGAAGCGCTTCTGGGCATCAAACACGCTATTAATGAAAAACTGTTTTTT; CDR3 protein: CASSEALLGIKHAINEKLFF
V gene: TRBV7-9; J gene: TRBJ1-3; D gene: -; clone size: -; CDR3 DNA: TGTGCCAGCAGCTTCCCAGGAGAACAGGGTTCTGGAAACACCATATATTTT; CDR3 protein: CASSFPGEQGSGNTIYF
V gene: TRBV9; J gene: TRBJ2-7; D gene: TRBD2; clone size: -; CDR3 DNA: TGTGCCAGCACCCCTAGCGGGAGTTCCTACGAGCAGTACTTC; CDR3 protein: CASTPSGSSYEQYF
V gene: TRBV10-3; J gene: TRBJ2-6; D gene: -; clone size: -; CDR3 DNA: TGTGCCATCACCGAGCCATTCGGGCGCTCTGGGGCCAACGTCCTGACTTTC; CDR3 protein: CAITEPFGRSGANVLTF
V gene: TRBV7-7; J gene: TRBJ1-1; D gene: -; clone size: -; CDR3 DNA: TGTGCTAGCAGCCTAAGGGGTCCAGGGGAGGGTGAAGCTTTCTTT; CDR3 protein: CASSLRGPGEGEAFF
V gene: TRBV2; J gene: TRBJ1-1; D gene: -; clone size: -; CDR3 DNA: TGTGCCAGCAGTGCGGACGAGAACACTGAAGCTTTCTTT; CDR3 protein: CASSADENTEAFF
V gene: TRBV10-3; J gene: TRBJ1-5; D gene: -; clone size: -; CDR3 DNA: TGTGCCATCAGTGATGGGTCCCTCCACCAGCCCCAGCATTTT; CDR3 protein: CAISDGSLHQPQHF
V gene: TRBV6-6; J gene: TRBJ1-2; D gene: TRBD1; clone size: -; CDR3 DNA: TGTGCCAGCACCGAGGACAGGATGGATGGCTACACCTTC; CDR3 protein: CASTEDRMDGYTF
V gene: TRBV10-1; J gene: TRBJ2-1; D gene: -; clone size: -; CDR3 DNA: TGCGCCAGCAGTGAGTCGGTTTGGCAACACAATGAGCAGTTCTTC; CDR3 protein: CASSESVWQHNEQFF
V gene: TRBV9; J gene: TRBJ1-2; D gene: TRBD1; clone size: -; CDR3 DNA: TGTGCCAGCAGCGGGAAAACAGGGGGCAACTATGGCTACACCTTC; CDR3 protein: CASSGKTGGNYGYTF
V gene: TRBV6-6; J gene: TRBJ2-1; D gene: TRBD2; clone size: few; CDR3 DNA: TGTGCCATCGAACTAGCGGGGAGCTACAATGAGCAGTTCTTC; CDR3 protein: CAIELAGSYNEQFF
V gene: TRBV19; J gene: TRBJ1-2; D gene: -; clone size: -; CDR3 DNA: TGTGCCAGTAGTATAGGCAGTACTAACTATGGCTACACCTTC; CDR3 protein: CASSIGSTNYGYTF
V gene: TRBV7-9; J gene: TRBJ2-1; D gene: -; clone size: -; CDR3 DNA: TGTGCCAGCAGCTTAGCGGGAGTAAGGTACAATGAGCAGTTCTTC; CDR3 protein: CASSLAGVRYNEQFF
V gene: TRBV29-1; J gene: TRBJ2-7; D gene: TRBD1; clone size: -; CDR3 DNA: TGCAGCGCCAGGGACAGGGGAGACCACGAGCAGTACTTC; CDR3 protein: CSARDRGDHEQYF
V gene: TRBV25-1; J gene: TRBJ2-7; D gene: TRBD1; clone size: -; CDR3 DNA: TGTGCCAGCGGGACAGGGGGCTTGAGGGAGCAGTACTTC; CDR3 protein: CASGTGGLREQYF
V gene: TRBV9; J gene: TRBJ1-4; D gene: -; clone size: -; CDR3 DNA: TGTGCCAGCAGCGTAGAGGGCACTAATGAAAAACTGTTTTTT; CDR3 protein: CASSVEGTNEKLFF
V gene: TRBV15; J gene: TRBJ1-4; D gene: -; clone size: -; CDR3 DNA: TGTGCCACCAGCAGAAGGGACGCCAATGAAAAACTGTTTTTT; CDR3 protein: CATSRRDANEKLFF
V gene: TRBV7-6; J gene: TRBJ2-1; D gene: -; clone size: -; CDR3 DNA: TGTGCCAGCAGCTCAGGGGTGAATGAGCAGTTCTTC; CDR3 protein: CASSSGVNEQFF
V gene: TRBV9; J gene: TRBJ2-7; D gene: -; clone size: -; CDR3 DNA: TGTGCCAGCAGCGTAGGCCAGGGGCAGCAGTACTTC; CDR3 protein: CASSVGQGQQYF
V gene: TRBV7-9; J gene: TRBJ2-2; D gene: -; clone size: -; CDR3 DNA: TGTGCCAGCAGCTTAATCGACGGCACCGGGGAGCTGTTTTTT; CDR3 protein: CASSLIDGTGELFF
V gene: TRBV29-1; J gene: TRBJ2-1; D gene: TRBD2; clone size: -; CDR3 DNA: TGCAGCGTTGATACTAGCGGGAGAAATGAGCAGTTCTTC; CDR3 protein: CSVDTSGRNEQFF
V gene: TRBV11-2; J gene: TRBJ2-7; D gene: -; clone size: -; CDR3 DNA: TGTGCCAGCAGCTTCTCGGGACGAAGCTACGAGCAGTACTTC; CDR3 protein: CASSFSGRSYEQYF
V gene: TRBV5-1; J gene: TRBJ2-7; D gene: -; clone size: few; CDR3 DNA: TGCGCCAGCAGCTTGTTACAGGGTTCCTACGAGCAGTACTTC; CDR3 protein: CASSLLQGSYEQYF
V gene: TRBV11-2; J gene: TRBJ2-3; D gene: -; clone size: -; CDR3 DNA: TGTGCCAGCAGCCTGGGGGGGGCAGGGGACAGCGTGTCCACAGATACGCAGTATTTT; CDR3 protein: CASSLGGAGDSVSTDTQYF
V gene: TRBV28; J gene: TRBJ1-1; D gene: -; clone size: once; CDR3 DNA: TGTGCCAGCAGTTTCGGGGTAGAAGCTTTCTTT; CDR3 protein: CASSFGVEAFF
V gene: TRBV9; J gene: TRBJ2-7; D gene: -; clone size: once; CDR3 DNA: TGTGCCAGCAGCCCCGGGCCTGAGTACGAGCAGTACTTC; CDR3 protein: CASSPGPEYEQYF
V gene: TRBV28; J gene: TRBJ2-7; D gene: -; clone size: -; CDR3 DNA: TGTGCCAGCAGTTTTAAGCGATGGGTCAGCAGGGACTCCTACGAGCAGTACTTC; CDR3 protein: CASSFKRWVSRDSYEQYF
V gene: TRBV11-2; J gene: TRBJ2-3; D gene: -; clone size: -; CDR3 DNA: TGTGCCAGCAGCGAGGGAGAGTGGACAGATACGCAGTATTTT; CDR3 protein: CASSEGEWTDTQYF
V gene: TRBV4-3; J gene: TRBJ1-1; D gene: -; clone size: -; CDR3 DNA: TGCGCCAGCAGCCAAGATCGCGCAGGGAAAGCTTTCTTT; CDR3 protein: CASSQDRAGKAFF
V gene: TRBV5-1; J gene: TRBJ2-7; D gene: -; clone size: -; CDR3 DNA: TGCGCCACCCGAATTGCGCGGCACTCCTACGAGCAGTACTTC; CDR3 protein: CATRIARHSYEQYF